The T cell receptor beta chain described here comes from a study of blood T cell repertoires in COVID-19. Study information: The United States, Italy and Spain provided the acute and convalescent COVID-19 samples. T cells, B-cell-depleted T cells, or PBMCs provided the cDNA or gDNA that served as material.

In its sample, this clone was seen once. From germline, CDR1 is SGHTA and CDR2 FQGNSA. Trimming left V 1 base short and J 8 bases short, with 11 bases between. The CDR3 spans 13 residues. Original processing methods: Scientists estimated how many nucleated cells there were by amplifying reference gene primers. Libraries were prepared by immunoSEQ multiplex PCR; TCRdb keeps only in-frame clonotypes and omits some of them. That table gives V, J and clone size, and the DNA gave D and trimming. The top ten hold around 2% of the sample, which has fewer than 300,000 clones, approximately 89% seen once. V usage is TRBV7-2 and J usage is TRBJ1-2, with D unclear. Sequenced material: peripheral blood. The sequence was collected from a woman in her twenties or thirties with COVID-19, enrolled during active disease. The CDR3 is CASSLGAPGGYTF. DNA of the CDR3: TGTGCCAGCAGCTTAGGTGCCCCGGGAGGCTACACCTTC.